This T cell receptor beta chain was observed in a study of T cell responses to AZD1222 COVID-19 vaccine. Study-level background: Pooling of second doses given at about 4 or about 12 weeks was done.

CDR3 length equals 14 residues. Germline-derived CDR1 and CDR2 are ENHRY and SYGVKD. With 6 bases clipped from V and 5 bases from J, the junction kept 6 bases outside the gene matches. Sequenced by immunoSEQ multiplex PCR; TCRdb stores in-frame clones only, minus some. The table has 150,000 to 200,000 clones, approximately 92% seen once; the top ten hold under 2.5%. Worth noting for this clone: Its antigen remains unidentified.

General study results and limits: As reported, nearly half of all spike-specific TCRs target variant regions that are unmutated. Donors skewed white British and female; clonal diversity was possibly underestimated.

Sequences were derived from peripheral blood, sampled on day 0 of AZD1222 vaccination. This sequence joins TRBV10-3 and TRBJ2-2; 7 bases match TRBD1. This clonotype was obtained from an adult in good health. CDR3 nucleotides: TGTGCCATCAGCGGGACAGTGCGGACCGGGGAGCTGTTTTTT. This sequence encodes CAISGTVRTGELFF.